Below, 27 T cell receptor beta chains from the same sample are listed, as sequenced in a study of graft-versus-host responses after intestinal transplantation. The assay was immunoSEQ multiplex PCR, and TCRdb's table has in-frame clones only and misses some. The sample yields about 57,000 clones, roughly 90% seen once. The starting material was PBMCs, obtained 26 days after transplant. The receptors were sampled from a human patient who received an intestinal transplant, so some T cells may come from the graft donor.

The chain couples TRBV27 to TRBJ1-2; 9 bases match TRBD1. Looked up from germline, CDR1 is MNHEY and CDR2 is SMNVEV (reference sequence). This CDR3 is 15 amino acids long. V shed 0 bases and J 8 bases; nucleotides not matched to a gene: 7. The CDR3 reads CASSLSRTGAGGYTF. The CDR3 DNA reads TGTGCCAGCAGTTTATCGAGGACAGGGGCTGGGGGCTACACCTTC.

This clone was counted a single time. In DNA form, the CDR3 reads TGCGCCAGCAGCCCTATCCCAGGGGGCGGCGGGGAGCTGTTTTTT. As protein: CASSPIPGGGGELFF. The chain combines TRBV4-1 with TRBJ2-2; 8 positions agree with TRBD1. V was clipped by 4 bases and J by 7 bases; unmatched bases: 8. The CDR3 has 15 amino acids. Germline CDR1 and CDR2: MGHRA and YSYEKL.

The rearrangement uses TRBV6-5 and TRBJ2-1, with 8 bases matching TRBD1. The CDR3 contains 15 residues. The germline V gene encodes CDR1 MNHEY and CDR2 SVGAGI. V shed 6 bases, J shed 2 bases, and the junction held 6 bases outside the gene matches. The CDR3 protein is CASSPTGGPYNEQFF. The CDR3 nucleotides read TGTGCCAGCAGCCCAACAGGGGGTCCCTACAATGAGCAGTTCTTC.

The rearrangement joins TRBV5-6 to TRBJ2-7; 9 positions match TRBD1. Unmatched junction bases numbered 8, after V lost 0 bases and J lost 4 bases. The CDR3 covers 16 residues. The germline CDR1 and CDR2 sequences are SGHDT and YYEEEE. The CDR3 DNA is TGTGCCAGCAGCTTGGGTCGGGACAGGGTAACTTACGAGCAGTACTTC. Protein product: CASSLGRDRVTYEQYF.

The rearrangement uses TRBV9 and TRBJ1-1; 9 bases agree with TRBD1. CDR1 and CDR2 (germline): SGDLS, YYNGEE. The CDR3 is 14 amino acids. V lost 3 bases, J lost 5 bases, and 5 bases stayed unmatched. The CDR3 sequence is CASSAYRGRTEAFF. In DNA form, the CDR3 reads TGTGCCAGCAGCGCGTACAGGGGGCGAACTGAAGCTTTCTTT. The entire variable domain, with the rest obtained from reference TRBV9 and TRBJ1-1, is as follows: DSGVTQTPKHLITATGQRVTLRCSPRSGDLSVYWYQQSLDQGLQFLIQYYNGEERAKGNILERFSAQQFPDLHSELNLSSLELGDSALYFCASSAYRGRTEAFFGQGTRLTVV.

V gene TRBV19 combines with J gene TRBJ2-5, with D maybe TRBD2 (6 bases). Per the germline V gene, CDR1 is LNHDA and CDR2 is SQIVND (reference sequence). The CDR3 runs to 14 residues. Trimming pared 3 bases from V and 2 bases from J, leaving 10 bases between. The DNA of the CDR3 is TGTGCCAGTAGTATTCCGGGAGAGCAAGAGACCCAGTACTTC. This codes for CASSIPGEQETQYF.

The CDR3 loop is CASSLFNGSNQPQHF. CDR3 coding DNA: TGTGCCAGCAGTTTATTCAACGGTAGCAATCAGCCCCAGCATTTT. J is TRBJ1-5 and V is TRBV27; D uncertain. V was trimmed by 1 base and J by 0 bases, leaving 7 bases between them. CDR3 length: 15 residues. Per germline, CDR1 MNHEY and CDR2 SMNVEV (reference sequence).

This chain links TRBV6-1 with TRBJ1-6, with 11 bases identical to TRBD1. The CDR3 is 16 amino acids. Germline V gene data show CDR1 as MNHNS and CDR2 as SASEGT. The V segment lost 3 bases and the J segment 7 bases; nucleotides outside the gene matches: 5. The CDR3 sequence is CASSDPGQGGNSPLHF. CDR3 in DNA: TGTGCCAGCAGTGACCCGGGACAGGGGGGCAATTCACCCCTCCACTTT.

The CDR3 here is CASSLRAATNEKLFF. The CDR3 DNA sequence: TGTGCCAGCAGTTTGAGGGCAGCAACTAATGAAAAACTGTTTTTT. The genes are TRBV28 and TRBJ1-4; no clear D. The CDR3 consists of 15 residues. Trimming shortened V by 3 bases and J by 0 bases, and 8 bases separated the two germline ends. Germline V gene sequence: CDR1 MDHEN, CDR2 SYDVKM. The full variable domain, with the rest looked up from reference TRBV28 and TRBJ1-4, is DVKVTQSSRYLVKRTGEKVFLECVQDMDHENMFWYRQDPGLGLRLIYFSYDVKMKEKGDIPEGYSVSREKKERFSLILESASTNQTSMYLCASSLRAATNEKLFFGSGTQLSVL.

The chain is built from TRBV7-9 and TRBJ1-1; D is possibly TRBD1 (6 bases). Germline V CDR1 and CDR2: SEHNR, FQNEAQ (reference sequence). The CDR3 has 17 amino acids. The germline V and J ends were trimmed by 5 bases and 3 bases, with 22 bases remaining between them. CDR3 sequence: CASSRIDGDTRHTEAFF. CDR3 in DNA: TGTGCCAGCAGCCGTATCGATGGGGACACGAGGCACACTGAAGCTTTCTTT. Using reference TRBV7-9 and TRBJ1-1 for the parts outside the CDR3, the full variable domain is DTGVSQNPRHKITKRGQNVTFRCDPISEHNRLYWYRQTLGQGPEFLTYFQNEAQLEKSRLLSDRFSAERPKGSFSTLEIQRTEQGDSAMYLCASSRIDGDTRHTEAFFGQGTRLTVV.

The CDR3 DNA reads TGCGCCAGCAGCTTCAGCGATCGGGATTCAACTAATGAAAAACTGTTTTTT. Translating it yields CASSFSDRDSTNEKLFF. The chain combines TRBV5-1 with TRBJ1-4; no clear D. The CDR3 contains 17 residues. Germline V gives CDR1 SGHRS, CDR2 YFSETQ. V dropped 2 bases and J dropped 0 bases, with 14 bases sitting between them.

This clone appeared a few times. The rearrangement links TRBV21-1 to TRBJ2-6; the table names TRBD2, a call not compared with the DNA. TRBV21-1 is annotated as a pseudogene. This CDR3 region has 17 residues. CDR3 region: CASSKGGRASGANVLTF. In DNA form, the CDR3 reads TGTGCCAGCAGCAAAGGAGGGAGGGCCTCTGGGGCCAACGTCCTGACTTTC.

The CDR3 sequence is CASSQGGTGGYTF. CDR3 DNA sequence: TGTGCCAGCAGTCAGGGGGGCACAGGAGGCTACACCTTC. This chain links TRBV27 with TRBJ1-2, with TRBD1 identical over 7 bases. The CDR3 extends over 13 amino acids. J was trimmed by 8 bases and V by 5 bases; bases with no gene match: 8. Germline CDR1 and CDR2: MNHEY and SMNVEV (reference sequence).

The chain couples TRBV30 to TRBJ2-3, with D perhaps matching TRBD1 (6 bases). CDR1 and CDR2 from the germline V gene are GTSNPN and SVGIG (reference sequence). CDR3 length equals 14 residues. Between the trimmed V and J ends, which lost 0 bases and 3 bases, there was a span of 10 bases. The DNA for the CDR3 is TGTGCCTGGAGTGTACTTCAGGGGACAGATACGCAGTATTTT. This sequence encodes CAWSVLQGTDTQYF.

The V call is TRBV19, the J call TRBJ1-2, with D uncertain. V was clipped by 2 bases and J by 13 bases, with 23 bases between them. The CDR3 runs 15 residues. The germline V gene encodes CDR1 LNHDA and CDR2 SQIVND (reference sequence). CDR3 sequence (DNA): TGTGCCAGTAGTATATGGGGAGAGGCTGAGTCCCGGCCCACCTTC. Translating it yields CASSIWGEAESRPTF.

The chain's CDR3 is CASSPPTGVNNQPQHF. The CDR3 DNA follows: TGCGCCAGCAGCCCACCCACAGGGGTAAACAATCAGCCCCAGCATTTT. The gene calls are TRBV4-1 and TRBJ1-5; 7 nucleotides align to TRBD1. J gave up 3 bases and V 4 bases, and 9 bases lay outside the gene matches. Looked up from germline, CDR1 is MGHRA and CDR2 is YSYEKL. The CDR3 is 16 residues long.

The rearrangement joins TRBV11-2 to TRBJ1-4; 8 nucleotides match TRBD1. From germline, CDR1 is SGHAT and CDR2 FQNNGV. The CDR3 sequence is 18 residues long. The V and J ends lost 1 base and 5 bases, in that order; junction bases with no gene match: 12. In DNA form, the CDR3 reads TGTGCCAGCAGCTTAGGCCAGGGGGTGGGACAGGCGAATGAAAAACTGTTTTTT. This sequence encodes CASSLGQGVGQANEKLFF.

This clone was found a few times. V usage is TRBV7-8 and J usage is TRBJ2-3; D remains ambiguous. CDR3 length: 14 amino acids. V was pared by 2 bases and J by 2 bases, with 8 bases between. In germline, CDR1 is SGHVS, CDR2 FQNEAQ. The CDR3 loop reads CASSLFADTDTQYF. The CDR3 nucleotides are TGTGCCAGCAGCTTATTCGCAGACACAGATACGCAGTATTTT.

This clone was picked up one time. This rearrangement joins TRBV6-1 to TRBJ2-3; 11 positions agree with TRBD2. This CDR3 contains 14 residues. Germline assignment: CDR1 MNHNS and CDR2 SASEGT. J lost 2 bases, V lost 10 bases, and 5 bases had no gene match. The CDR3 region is CATGTSGTTDTQYF. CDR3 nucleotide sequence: TGTGCCACCGGGACTAGCGGAACCACAGATACGCAGTATTTT.

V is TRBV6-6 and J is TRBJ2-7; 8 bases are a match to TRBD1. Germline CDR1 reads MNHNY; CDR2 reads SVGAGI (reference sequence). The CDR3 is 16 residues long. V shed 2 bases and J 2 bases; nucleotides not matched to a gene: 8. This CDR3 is CASSYEPGTGPYEQYF. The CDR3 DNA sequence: TGTGCCAGCAGTTACGAACCCGGGACAGGACCCTACGAGCAGTACTTC.

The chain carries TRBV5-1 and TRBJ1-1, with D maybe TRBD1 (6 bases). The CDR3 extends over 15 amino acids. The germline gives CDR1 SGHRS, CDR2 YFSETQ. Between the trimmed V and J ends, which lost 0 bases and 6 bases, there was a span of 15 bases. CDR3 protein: CASSLGEGENSEAFF. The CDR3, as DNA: TGCGCCAGCAGCTTGGGGGAGGGGGAGAATTCTGAAGCTTTCTTT.

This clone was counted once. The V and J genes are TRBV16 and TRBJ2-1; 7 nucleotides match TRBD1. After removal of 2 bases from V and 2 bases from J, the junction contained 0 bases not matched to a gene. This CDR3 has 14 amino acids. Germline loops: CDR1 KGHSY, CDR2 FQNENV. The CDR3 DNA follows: TGTGCCAGCAGCCAAGGGACAGCCTACAATGAGCAGTTCTTC. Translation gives CASSQGTAYNEQFF.

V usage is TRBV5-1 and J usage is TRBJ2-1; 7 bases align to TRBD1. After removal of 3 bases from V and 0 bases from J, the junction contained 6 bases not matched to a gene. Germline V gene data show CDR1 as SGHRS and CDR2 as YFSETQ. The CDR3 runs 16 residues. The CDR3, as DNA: TGCGCCAGCAGCTACCCGGACAGGAGCTCCTACAATGAGCAGTTCTTC. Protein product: CASSYPDRSSYNEQFF.

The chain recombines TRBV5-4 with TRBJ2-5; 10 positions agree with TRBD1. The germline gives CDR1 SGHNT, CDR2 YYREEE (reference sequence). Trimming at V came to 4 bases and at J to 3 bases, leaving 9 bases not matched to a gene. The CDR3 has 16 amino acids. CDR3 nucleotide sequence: TGTGCCAGCAGCCGGCCAGGACAGGGGGGCAAAGAGACCCAGTACTTC. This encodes CASSRPGQGGKETQYF.

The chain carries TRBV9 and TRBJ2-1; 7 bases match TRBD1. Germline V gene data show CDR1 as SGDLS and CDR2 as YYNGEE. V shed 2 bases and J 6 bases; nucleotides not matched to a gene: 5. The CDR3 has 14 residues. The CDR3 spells CASSVKDRVNEQFF. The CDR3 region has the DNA TGTGCCAGCAGCGTTAAAGACAGGGTCAATGAGCAGTTCTTC.

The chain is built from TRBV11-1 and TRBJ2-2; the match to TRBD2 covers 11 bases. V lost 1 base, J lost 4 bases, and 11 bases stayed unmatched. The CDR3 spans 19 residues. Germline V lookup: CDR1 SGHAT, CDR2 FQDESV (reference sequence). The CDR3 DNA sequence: TGTGCCAGCAGCTTAGGTGCTAGCGGGGGGCCCAGGAGCACCGGGGAGCTGTTTTTT. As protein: CASSLGASGGPRSTGELFF.

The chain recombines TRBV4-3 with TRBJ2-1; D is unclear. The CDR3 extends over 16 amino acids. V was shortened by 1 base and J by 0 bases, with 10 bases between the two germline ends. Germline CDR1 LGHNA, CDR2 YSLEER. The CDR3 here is CASSQVYPGSYNEQFF. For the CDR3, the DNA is TGCGCCAGCAGCCAAGTCTACCCCGGCTCCTACAATGAGCAGTTCTTC.